Below, 22 T cell receptor beta chains from the same sample are listed, as sequenced in a study of CD8+ T cells in alopecia areata. As to treatment: oral pan-JAK inhibitor, 5-10 mg twice daily. Extraction and reverse transcription of RNA yielded cDNA as the sequencing template. Sequencing used immunoSEQ multiplex PCR; TCRdb keeps in-frame clones, though not all of them. The sample yields 210,000 or so clones, just over 65% seen once. Sequencing was performed on CD4+ T cells sorted from blood, taken between weeks 43 and 45, from a patient treated with tofacitinib. The receptors here all came from a human donor with alopecia areata.

The genes are TRBV30 and TRBJ1-1, with TRBD1 as a possible D gene (6 bases). The CDR3 extends over 14 amino acids. Germline lookup yields CDR1 GTSNPN and CDR2 SVGIG (reference sequence). V was cut by 2 bases and J by 7 bases, with 17 bases left in between. CDR3 loop: CAWSRGGGLNEAFF. The DNA for the CDR3 is TGTGCCTGGAGTCGGGGAGGGGGTTTAAATGAAGCTTTCTTT.

This clone was observed a single time. V is TRBV2 and J is TRBJ1-5; 7 bases agree with TRBD1. Losses at the gene ends were 10 bases for V and 2 bases for J; bases not matched to a gene: 2. Germline V gene sequence: CDR1 SNHLY, CDR2 FYNNEI. This CDR3 is 12 amino acids long. CDR3 in DNA: TGTGCCACCACAGGGGGCAATCAGCCCCAGCATTTT. Translated, it gives CATTGGNQPQHF.

The CDR3 loop is CAWSVYGSEAFF. The CDR3 DNA is TGTGCCTGGAGTGTATATGGGTCTGAAGCTTTCTTT. V and J are TRBV30 and TRBJ1-1; unclear D gene. The CDR3 covers 12 residues. V dropped 0 bases and J dropped 6 bases, with 8 bases sitting between them. Germline V gene sequence: CDR1 GTSNPN, CDR2 SVGIG (reference sequence).

The rearrangement joins TRBV2 to TRBJ2-7, with a possible D match to TRBD1 (6 bases). V was clipped by 7 bases and J by 1 base, with 17 bases between them. The germline CDR1 and CDR2 sequences are SNHLY and FYNNEI. The CDR3 spans 15 residues. CDR3 DNA: TGTGCCAGCAAAAGTCAGGGGCCAGATTCCTACGAGCAGTACTTC. Translated, it gives CASKSQGPDSYEQYF.

The rearrangement joins TRBV10-3 to TRBJ1-1; 8 bases agree with TRBD1. The V gene's germline CDR1 is ENHRY and CDR2 SYGVKD. The CDR3 sequence is 15 residues long. The trim removed 4 bases at V and 5 bases at J, leaving 9 bases unmatched. Here the CDR3 reads CAISGATGERTEAFF. Here the CDR3 DNA reads TGTGCCATCAGTGGGGCGACAGGGGAAAGGACTGAAGCTTTCTTT.

The V gene is TRBV4-3, the J gene TRBJ2-2, with 11 bases aligning to TRBD2. CDR1 and CDR2 from the germline V gene are LGHNA and YSLEER. The CDR3 loop spans 19 amino acids. After removal of 3 bases from V and 4 bases from J, the junction contained 13 bases not matched to a gene. The CDR3 loop is CASSQRELAGGPVTGELFF. The CDR3 region has the DNA TGCGCCAGCAGCCAGAGGGAATTAGCGGGGGGGCCGGTCACCGGGGAGCTGTTTTTT.

The J gene is TRBJ1-2, the V gene TRBV15, with a tentative D call TRBD1 (6 bases). With 0 bases removed from V and 6 bases from J, the gap between germline ends came to 8 bases. CDR1 is LNHNV, CDR2 YYDKDF, per germline (reference sequence). There are 13 residues in the CDR3. The CDR3: CATSRDHRDGYTF. In DNA form, the CDR3 reads TGTGCCACCAGCAGAGATCACAGGGATGGCTACACCTTC. The whole variable domain, remainder taken from reference TRBV15 and TRBJ1-2, is DAMVIQNPRYQVTQFGKPVTLSCSQTLNHNVMYWYQQKSSQAPKLLFHYYDKDFNNEADTPDNFQSRRPNTSFCFLDIRSPGLGDTAMYLCATSRDHRDGYTFGSGTRLTVV.

The chain joins TRBV14 to TRBJ1-1, with D tentatively TRBD1 (5 bases). Germline-derived CDR1 and CDR2 are SGHDN and FVKESK. The CDR3 consists of 15 residues. V lost 3 bases, J lost 4 bases, and 15 bases lay in between. In nucleotides, the CDR3 is TGTGCCAGCAGCCAGAAGCGAGGGGAGGGCACTGAAGCTTTCTTT. It translates to CASSQKRGEGTEAFF.

The table lists this clone with a few counts. Other DNA variants within this sample encode the same CDR3. The gene calls are TRBV29-1 and TRBJ1-1, with 8 positions matching TRBD1. Germline CDR1 is SQVTM and CDR2 is ANQGSEA. V shed 6 bases and J 2 bases; nucleotides not matched to a gene: 8. The CDR3 runs to 14 residues. CDR3 sequence: CSVLGQGGNTEAFF. The CDR3 DNA is TGCAGCGTCCTCGGACAGGGCGGAAACACTGAAGCTTTCTTT.

The chain has TRBV10-1 and TRBJ2-5, with unresolved D. Looked up from germline, CDR1 is WNHNN and CDR2 is SYGVQD (reference sequence). The CDR3 is 13 amino acids. Trimming cost V 0 bases and J 4 bases, with 6 bases left between them. In nucleotides, the CDR3 is TGCGCCAGCAGTGAGTCGATAGGAGAGACCCAGTACTTC. Encoded protein: CASSESIGETQYF.

This sequence joins TRBV29-1 and TRBJ2-7, with D tentatively TRBD1 or TRBD2 (5 bases each). The CDR3 is 13 amino acids. Trimming took off 7 bases at V and 5 bases at J, with 18 bases between the two ends. Per the germline V gene, CDR1 is SQVTM and CDR2 is ANQGSEA. CDR3 coding DNA: TGCAGCGCAGGGACCTCCCCGGGCAACGAGCAGTACTTC. Its protein product is CSAGTSPGNEQYF.

The V gene is TRBV5-1, the J gene TRBJ1-1; D is perhaps TRBD1 (5 bases). Per the germline V gene, CDR1 is SGHRS and CDR2 is YFSETQ. The CDR3 loop spans 15 amino acids. V was cut by 2 bases and J by 5 bases, with 16 bases left in between. CDR3 residues: CASSFLGLEGTEAFF. The CDR3 DNA is TGCGCCAGCAGCTTTCTCGGCCTTGAGGGGACTGAAGCTTTCTTT.

Only a few counts were recorded for this clone. The chain links TRBV2 to TRBJ2-6, with D perhaps TRBD1 (5 bases). This CDR3 is built from 14 residues. The germline V and J ends were trimmed by 4 bases and 2 bases, with 6 bases remaining between them. Per germline, CDR1 SNHLY and CDR2 FYNNEI. The CDR3 nucleotides read TGTGCCAGCAGTGCGACAGCTGGGGCCAACGTCCTGACTTTC. It specifies CASSATAGANVLTF. The full variable domain, rest sourced from reference TRBV2 and TRBJ2-6, is EPEVTQTPSHQVTQMGQEVILRCVPISNHLYFYWYRQILGQKVEFLVSFYNNEISEKSEIFDDQFSVERPDGSNFTLKIRSTKLEDSAMYFCASSATAGANVLTFGAGSRLTVL.

This chain uses TRBV9 with TRBJ1-2, with D possibly TRBD1 on 5 matching bases. Per germline, CDR1 SGDLS and CDR2 YYNGEE. This CDR3 has 14 amino acids. The V gene lost 2 bases and the J gene lost 7 bases, with 15 bases spanning the gap. CDR3 nucleotides: TGTGCCAGCAGCGTCTCGGGGCAGGGAGGTGGCTACACCTTC. This translates into CASSVSGQGGGYTF. The whole variable domain, remainder taken from reference TRBV9 and TRBJ1-2, is DSGVTQTPKHLITATGQRVTLRCSPRSGDLSVYWYQQSLDQGLQFLIQYYNGEERAKGNILERFSAQQFPDLHSELNLSSLELGDSALYFCASSVSGQGGGYTFGSGTRLTVV.

J is TRBJ1-2 and V is TRBV29-1; TRBD1 aligns across 7 bases. The CDR3 loop spans 13 amino acids. V lost 0 bases to trimming and J lost 7 bases; unmatched junction nucleotides: 5. From germline, CDR1 is SQVTM and CDR2 ANQGSEA. Here the CDR3 reads CSVEEIGGSGYTF. In DNA, the CDR3 is TGCAGCGTTGAAGAAATAGGGGGCTCTGGCTACACCTTC.

This clone was seen just once. The CDR3 nucleotides read TGCGCCAGCGGCCAGGGGAATTTCGTCTATGGCTACACCTTC. Protein product: CASGQGNFVYGYTF. V is TRBV5-1 and J is TRBJ1-2; tentatively, D is TRBD1 (6 bases). Germline V CDR1 and CDR2: SGHRS, YFSETQ. V lost 7 bases and J lost 4, with 17 bases in between. This CDR3 has 14 amino acids.

This clone was observed a few times. This sequence joins TRBV7-2 and TRBJ1-1; a possible D gene is TRBD1 (5 bases). Germline assignment: CDR1 SGHTA and CDR2 FQGNSA. CDR3 length: 14 amino acids. Trimming shortened V by 1 base and J by 4 bases, and 10 bases separated the two germline ends. The DNA for the CDR3 is TGTGCCAGCAGCTTAGGGGGCGAAGTCACTGAAGCTTTCTTT. Encoded protein: CASSLGGEVTEAFF. Drawing the rest from reference TRBV7-2 and TRBJ1-1, the complete variable domain is GAGVSQSPSNKVTEKGKDVELRCDPISGHTALYWYRQSLGQGLEFLIYFQGNSAPDKSGLPSDRFSAERTGGSVSTLTIQRTQQEDSAVYLCASSLGGEVTEAFFGQGTRLTVV.

The genes are TRBV29-1 and TRBJ2-7; 10 positions match TRBD1. The CDR3 extends over 14 amino acids. The J segment lost 3 bases and the V segment lost 4 bases, leaving 6 bases of the junction unmatched. Germline V gene sequence: CDR1 SQVTM, CDR2 ANQGSEA. CDR3 sequence: CSVAPGQGFYEQYF. The DNA for the CDR3 is TGCAGCGTTGCGCCGGGACAGGGGTTCTACGAGCAGTACTTC.

This sequence joins TRBV5-1 and TRBJ1-5; 8 positions agree with TRBD1. J gave up 5 bases and V 3 bases, and 1 base lay outside the gene matches. The CDR3 has 13 amino acids. Per the germline V gene, CDR1 is SGHRS and CDR2 is YFSETQ. CDR3 sequence: CASSSTGDQPQHF. DNA for the CDR3: TGCGCCAGCAGCTCGACAGGGGATCAGCCCCAGCATTTT.

In its sample, this clone was seen a few times. The chain uses TRBV9 and TRBJ2-3; D unresolved. The CDR3 runs 15 residues. The germline V gene has CDR1 SGDLS and CDR2 YYNGEE. The germline V and J ends were trimmed by 0 bases and 2 bases, with 10 bases remaining between them. Written as DNA, the CDR3 is TGTGCCAGCAGCGTAGGTGCGGAGTACACAGATACGCAGTATTTT. It codes for CASSVGAEYTDTQYF.

The chain carries TRBV7-6 and TRBJ2-7; 9 nucleotides line up with TRBD1. CDR3 length: 14 residues. V was clipped by 10 bases and J by 1 base; unmatched bases: 8. Germline CDR1 and CDR2: SGHVS and FNYEAQ. The CDR3 region has the DNA TGTGCCAACAACGCGGGACAGGGATCCTACGAGCAGTACTTC. Amino acids: CANNAGQGSYEQYF. The full variable domain, in which reference TRBV7-6 and TRBJ2-7 provide the parts outside the CDR3, is GAGVSQSPRYKVTKRGQDVALRCDPISGHVSLYWYRQALGQGPEFLTYFNYEAQQDKSGLPNDRFSAERPEGSISTLTIQRTEQRDSAMYRCANNAGQGSYEQYFGPGTRLTVT.

V is TRBV15 and J is TRBJ1-5; no definite D call. Trimming took 1 base from V and 5 from J, leaving 9 bases between them. CDR1 and CDR2 from the germline V gene are LNHNV and YYDKDF (reference sequence). The CDR3 is 14 residues long. Here the CDR3 reads CATSRVGKDQPQHF. As DNA, the CDR3 is TGTGCCACCAGCAGAGTAGGGAAGGATCAGCCCCAGCATTTT.